This TCR beta chain appears in the sequencing data of a study of chemoradiotherapy in HPV16-positive cancers. Study information: Candidate HPV-specific T-cell clones and common TCR motifs came from functional assays in a couple of HPV16-positive patients. Notes on the study in general: HPV-specific T cells were functionally defined from only two HPV16-positive patients. During treatment, candidate HPV-specific clones and E7-related motifs expanded in tumor. For HPV16-positive patients, expanding HPV-responsive T cells associated with longer recurrence-free survival.

Profiling relied on immunoSEQ multiplex PCR, and the TCRdb table lists in-frame clones only, not all of them. The sample includes roughly 16,000 clones, 90% to 95% of them seen just once. Germline CDR1 LNHDA, CDR2 SQIVND (reference sequence). This CDR3 comprises 15 residues. With 0 bases removed from V and 3 bases from J, the gap between germline ends came to 10 bases. With regard to this clone: Its antigen remains unidentified.

This TCR was recovered from a human donor with HPV-associated anogenital cancer. V usage is TRBV19 and J usage is TRBJ2-3; tentative D call: TRBD2 (5 bases). The source was blood, collected from a patient who underwent chemoradiotherapy. Here the CDR3 DNA reads TGTGCCAGTAGTATAGAGGGAGACGAGACAGATACGCAGTATTTT. Translation: CASSIEGDETDTQYF.